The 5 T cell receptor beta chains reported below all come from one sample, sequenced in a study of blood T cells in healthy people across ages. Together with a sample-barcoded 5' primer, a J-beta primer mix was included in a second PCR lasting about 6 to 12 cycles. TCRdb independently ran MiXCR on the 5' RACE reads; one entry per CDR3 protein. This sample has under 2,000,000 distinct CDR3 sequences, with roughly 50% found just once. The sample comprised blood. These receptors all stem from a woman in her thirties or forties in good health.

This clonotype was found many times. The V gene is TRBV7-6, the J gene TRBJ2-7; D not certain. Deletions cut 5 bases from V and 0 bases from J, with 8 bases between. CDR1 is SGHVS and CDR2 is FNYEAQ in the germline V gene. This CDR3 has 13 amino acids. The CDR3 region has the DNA TGTGCCAGCAGCGGCCGGGTCTCCTACGAGCAGTACTTC. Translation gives CASSGRVSYEQYF.

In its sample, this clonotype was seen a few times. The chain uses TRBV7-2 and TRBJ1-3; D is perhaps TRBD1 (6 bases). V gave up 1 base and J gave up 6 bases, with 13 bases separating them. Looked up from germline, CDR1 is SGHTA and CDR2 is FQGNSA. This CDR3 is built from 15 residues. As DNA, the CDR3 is TGTGCCAGCAGCTTAGTTGCCAGGGGCGTAAACACCATATATTTT. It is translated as CASSLVARGVNTIYF.

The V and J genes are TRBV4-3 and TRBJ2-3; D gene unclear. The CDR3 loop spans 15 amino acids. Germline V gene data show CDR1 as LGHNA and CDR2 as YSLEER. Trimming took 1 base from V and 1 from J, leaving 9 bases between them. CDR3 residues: CASSQGVMGTDTQYF. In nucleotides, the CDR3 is TGCGCCAGCAGCCAAGGGGTAATGGGCACAGATACGCAGTATTTT.

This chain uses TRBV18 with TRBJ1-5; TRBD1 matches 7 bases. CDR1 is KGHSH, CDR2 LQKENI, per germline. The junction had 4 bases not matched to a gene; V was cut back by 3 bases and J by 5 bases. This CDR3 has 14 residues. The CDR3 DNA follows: TGTGCCAGCTCACCCAGGGGGTTGGATCAGCCCCAGCATTTT. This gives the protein CASSPRGLDQPQHF.

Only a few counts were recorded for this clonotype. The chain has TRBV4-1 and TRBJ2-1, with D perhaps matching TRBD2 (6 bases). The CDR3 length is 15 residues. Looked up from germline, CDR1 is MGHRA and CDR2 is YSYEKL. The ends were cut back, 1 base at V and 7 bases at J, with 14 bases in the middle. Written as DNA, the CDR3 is TGCGCCAGCAGCCAAGTTGCGGGGCAAGGGAATGAGCAGTTCTTC. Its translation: CASSQVAGQGNEQFF.